Following are 17 T cell receptor beta chains from one sample sequenced in a study of cytomegalovirus exposure and HLA in healthy donors. PCR used 60 Vbeta primers and 13 Jbeta primers. Assay used: immunoSEQ multiplex PCR; TCRdb lists only in-frame clones, some missing. The table lists over 130,000 clones, around 90% of them singletons. Material for sequencing was PBMCs. These receptors were obtained from a woman aged 40 to 50 in good health and CMV-seronegative.

The chain employs TRBV7-3 and TRBJ1-1; maybe TRBD1 (6 bases). V lost 5 bases, J lost 7 bases, and 14 bases lay in between. Germline CDR1 is SGHTA and CDR2 is FQGTGA. This CDR3 is built from 13 residues. CDR3 sequence reads: CASSQGQGFEAFF. DNA of the CDR3: TGTGCCAGCAGCCAGGGACAAGGGTTTGAAGCTTTCTTT.

A word on this clone: The junction departs from the called germline gene at one end, perhaps through a read error. The rearrangement joins TRBV7-9 to TRBJ2-5; 7 bases are a match to TRBD1. The CDR3 length is 15 residues. Germline V CDR1 and CDR2: SEHNR, FQNEAQ (reference sequence). CDR3 DNA sequence: TGTTCCAGCAGCTTAGGGGGCTTAAGGGAAGAGACCCAGTACTTC. It codes for CSSSLGGLREETQYF.

The CDR3 DNA follows: TGTGCCAGCAGCTTATCTACTGACGAGCAGTACTTC. Its protein is CASSLSTDEQYF. This rearrangement joins TRBV7-2 to TRBJ2-7; D gene ambiguous. The CDR3 is 12 residues long. V was shortened by 2 bases and J by 5 bases, with 7 bases between the two germline ends. Looked up from germline, CDR1 is SGHTA and CDR2 is FQGNSA.

The genes are TRBV29-1 and TRBJ2-3, with 11 bases fitting TRBD1. The germline CDR1 and CDR2 sequences are SQVTM and ANQGSEA. The CDR3 is 14 amino acids. V was pared by 6 bases and J by 2 bases, with 4 bases of the junction left unmatched. The CDR3 sequence: CSVTGQGVTDTQYF. The DNA for the CDR3 is TGCAGCGTCACGGGACAGGGGGTCACAGATACGCAGTATTTT.

The chain couples TRBV7-2 to TRBJ2-7, with D uncertain. This CDR3 contains 13 residues. Germline-derived CDR1 and CDR2 are SGHTA and FQGNSA. Trimming cost V 5 bases and J 0 bases, with 8 bases left between them. CDR3 in DNA: TGTGCCAGCAGCCCTCGAGTCTCCTACGAGCAGTACTTC. This sequence encodes CASSPRVSYEQYF.

The V call is TRBV9, the J call TRBJ2-1, with 9 bases fitting TRBD1. CDR1 is SGDLS, CDR2 YYNGEE, per germline. The V segment lost 6 bases and the J segment 3 bases; nucleotides outside the gene matches: 10. The CDR3 runs to 16 residues. CDR3 coding DNA: TGTGCCAGCACCCTAGGGGGGACAGGGTTCTACAATGAGCAGTTCTTC. This translates into CASTLGGTGFYNEQFF. The whole variable domain, remainder taken from reference TRBV9 and TRBJ2-1, is DSGVTQTPKHLITATGQRVTLRCSPRSGDLSVYWYQQSLDQGLQFLIQYYNGEERAKGNILERFSAQQFPDLHSELNLSSLELGDSALYFCASTLGGTGFYNEQFFGPGTRLTVL.

This chain uses TRBV5-6 with TRBJ2-7, with D maybe TRBD2 (6 bases). Germline lookup yields CDR1 SGHDT and CDR2 YYEEEE. This CDR3 is built from 17 residues. V was cut by 1 base and J by 5 bases, with 22 bases left in between. Here the CDR3 DNA reads TGTGCCAGCAGCTTGTTAATGGGTCCGGCGGGAAGGGACGAGCAGTACTTC. Amino acids: CASSLLMGPAGRDEQYF.

This clone showed up just a few times. The V call is TRBV2, the J call TRBJ2-5; TRBD2 agrees at 10 bases. The CDR3 loop spans 13 amino acids. V shed 7 bases, J shed 7 bases, and the junction held 6 bases outside the gene matches. Per the germline V gene, CDR1 is SNHLY and CDR2 is FYNNEI. For the CDR3, the DNA is TGTGCCAGCAAGTCTAGCGGGAGTTGGACCCAGTACTTC. Protein product: CASKSSGSWTQYF.

This clone has just one count. The CDR3 here is CASSSGAVADTQYF. Here the CDR3 DNA reads TGTGCCAGTAGTTCAGGGGCGGTAGCAGATACGCAGTATTTT. J is TRBJ2-3 and V is TRBV19; D is possibly TRBD1 (6 bases). The CDR3 sequence is 14 residues long. The germline CDR1 and CDR2 sequences are LNHDA and SQIVND (reference sequence). Between the trimmed V and J ends, which lost 5 bases and 4 bases, there was a span of 13 bases.

The chain employs TRBV28 and TRBJ1-5; D uncertain. The CDR3 is 15 amino acids. The germline V gene has CDR1 MDHEN and CDR2 SYDVKM. V was shortened by 6 bases and J by 1 base, with 13 bases between the two germline ends. CDR3 sequence reads: CASRTGLFSNQPQHF. In DNA, the CDR3 is TGTGCCAGCAGAACTGGTCTATTCAGCAATCAGCCCCAGCATTTT.

V is TRBV6-1 and J is TRBJ1-1, with TRBD1 as a possible D gene (6 bases). In germline, CDR1 is MNHNS, CDR2 SASEGT. Trimming took off 3 bases at V and 2 bases at J, with 13 bases between the two ends. CDR3 length: 15 amino acids. CDR3 protein: CASSDSSGGNTEAFF. The CDR3, as DNA: TGTGCCAGCAGTGATAGTTCGGGGGGCAACACTGAAGCTTTCTTT.

This rearrangement joins TRBV4-3 to TRBJ1-4; TRBD1 might be the D (5 bases). Germline V gives CDR1 LGHNA, CDR2 YSLEER. Trimming took 1 base from V and 6 from J, leaving 12 bases between them. This CDR3 is 15 amino acids long. In DNA, the CDR3 is TGCGCCAGCAGCCAAGGCGGGTGGGGGGATGAAAAACTGTTTTTT. Its protein product is CASSQGGWGDEKLFF.

The chain carries TRBV30 and TRBJ1-4; no clear D. Germline CDR1 reads GTSNPN; CDR2 reads SVGIG (reference sequence). Trimming took 1 base from V and 8 from J, leaving 11 bases between them. This CDR3 contains 13 residues. The CDR3 DNA reads TGTGCCTGGAGTGGGACGGACTGGGAAAAACTGTTTTTT. As protein: CAWSGTDWEKLFF. Combining the CDR3 with reference TRBV30 and TRBJ1-4 gives the whole variable domain SQTIHQWPATLVQPVGSPLSLECTVEGTSNPNLYWYRQAAGRGLQLLFYSVGIGQISSEVPQNLSASRPQDRQFILSSKKLLLSDSGFYLCAWSGTDWEKLFFGSGTQLSVL.

The chain joins TRBV10-2 to TRBJ2-3; D unclear. The length of the CDR3 is 12 residues. V shed 2 bases and J shed 11 bases, with 11 bases lying between them. The germline V gene has CDR1 WSHSY and CDR2 SAAADI. The CDR3, as DNA: TGCGCCAGCAGTGAGATCCCCTATATGCAGTATTTT. Amino acids: CASSEIPYMQYF.

The chain employs TRBV5-1 and TRBJ2-7; 8 bases are shared with TRBD1. The length of the CDR3 is 14 residues. Germline CDR1 SGHRS, CDR2 YFSETQ. The ends lost 3 bases at V and 7 bases at J; junction bases unmatched: 9. CDR3 in amino acids: CASSSDRAHAEQYF. CDR3 DNA: TGCGCCAGCAGCTCGGACAGGGCCCATGCTGAGCAGTACTTC. Supplemented by reference TRBV5-1 and TRBJ2-7, the full variable domain reads KAGVTQTPRYLIKTRGQQVTLSCSPISGHRSVSWYQQTPGQGLQFLFEYFSETQRNKGNFPGRFSGRQFSNSRSEMNVSTLELGDSALYLCASSSDRAHAEQYFGPGTRLTVT.

Turning to this clone: A junction end diverges from the germline sequence, so it may reflect a read error. This chain links TRBV7-9 with TRBJ2-7, with 9 nucleotides matching TRBD2. In germline, CDR1 is SEHNR, CDR2 FQNEAQ (reference sequence). The CDR3 loop spans 16 amino acids. The CDR3 region is CSSSAPGREGSYEQYF. Here the CDR3 DNA reads TGTTCCAGCAGCGCGCCTGGGCGGGAGGGTTCCTACGAGCAGTACTTC.

This chain links TRBV25-1 with TRBJ2-1, with D unresolved. The CDR3 runs to 13 residues. Trimming took 3 bases from V and 5 from J, leaving 8 bases between them. Germline loops: CDR1 MGHDK, CDR2 SYGVNS. DNA for the CDR3: TGTGCCAGCAGTGACCGACTTCACAATGAGCAGTTCTTC. Translating it yields CASSDRLHNEQFF.